A single T cell receptor (beta chain) is shown here with its context. Its antigen is unidentified. The sequence runs out 3 residues before the end of the CDR3; the remainder is reconstructed from the germline J gene. This sample was taken from a study of Tregs in tolerant kidney transplant recipients. About the research overall: Mixed chimerism was transient after nonmyeloablative marrow transplants from related graft donors.

Findings and caveats of the study: Findings come from small patient numbers and require larger validation. Tregs expanded with activated donor B cells seemed most donor-specific.

Unstimulated Tregs (CD4+CD25+CD127-) and CD4+CD25- non-Tregs were sorted from PBMCs. Clones were read by immunoSEQ multiplex PCR, and TCRdb kept only the in-frame ones, dropping some. This sample contains 25,000 to 35,000 clones. This CDR3 has 16 amino acids. CDR1 and CDR2 from the germline V gene are SNHLY and FYNNEI. V was pared by 6 bases and J by 4 bases, with 11 bases of the junction left unmatched. Sequenced here: CD8+ T cells from blood, sampled before the transplant. This clonotype was obtained from a human donor who received a combined kidney and bone marrow transplant. This chain uses TRBV2 with TRBJ2-3; TRBD1 aligns across 9 bases. The covered CDR3 bases are TGTGCCAGCAGGGGGGACAGGGTACCGTTGCCAGATACG. Its protein product is CASRGDRVPLPDT. The entire CDR3 is CASRGDRVPLPDTQYF.